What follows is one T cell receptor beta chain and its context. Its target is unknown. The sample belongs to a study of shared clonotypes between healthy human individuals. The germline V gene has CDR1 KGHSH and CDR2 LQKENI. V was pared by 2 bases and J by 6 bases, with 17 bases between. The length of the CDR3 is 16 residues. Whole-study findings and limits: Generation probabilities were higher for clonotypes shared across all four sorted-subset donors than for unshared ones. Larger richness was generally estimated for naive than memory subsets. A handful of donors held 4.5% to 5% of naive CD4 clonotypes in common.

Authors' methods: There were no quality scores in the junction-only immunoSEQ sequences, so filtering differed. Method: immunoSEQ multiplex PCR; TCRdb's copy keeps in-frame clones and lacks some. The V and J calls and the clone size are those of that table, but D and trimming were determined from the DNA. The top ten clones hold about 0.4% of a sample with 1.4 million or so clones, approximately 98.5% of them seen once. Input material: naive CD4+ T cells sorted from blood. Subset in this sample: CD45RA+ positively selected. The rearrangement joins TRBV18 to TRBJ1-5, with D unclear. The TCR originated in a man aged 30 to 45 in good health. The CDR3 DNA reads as TGTGCCAGCTCACCAGGAACGCCAGAAGCGGGTCAGCCCCAGCATTTT. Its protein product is CASSPGTPEAGQPQHF.